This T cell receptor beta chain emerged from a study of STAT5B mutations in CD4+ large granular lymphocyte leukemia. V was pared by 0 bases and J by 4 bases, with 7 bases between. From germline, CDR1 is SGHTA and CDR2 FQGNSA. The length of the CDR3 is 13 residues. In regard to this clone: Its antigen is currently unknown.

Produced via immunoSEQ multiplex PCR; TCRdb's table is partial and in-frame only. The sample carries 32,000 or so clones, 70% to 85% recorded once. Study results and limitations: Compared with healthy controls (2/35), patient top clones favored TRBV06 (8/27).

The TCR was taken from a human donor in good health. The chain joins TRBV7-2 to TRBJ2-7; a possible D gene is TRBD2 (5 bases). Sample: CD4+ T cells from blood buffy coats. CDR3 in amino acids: CASSLAPGYEQYF. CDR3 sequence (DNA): TGTGCCAGCAGCTTAGCGCCGGGATACGAGCAGTACTTC.